This T cell receptor (beta chain) was documented in a study of OX40 agonist ivuxolimab in advanced cancers. Repertoires were generated with immunoSEQ multiplex PCR, while TCRdb's copy carries only in-frame clones and drops some. Altogether about 60,000 clones are present, roughly 89% being singletons, with the ten largest covering about 0.65%. Worth noting for this clone: Its specificity is unknown.

Overall study results and limits: Researchers did not establish what antigens the expanded peripheral T cells target.

Cycle 7 day 1, cycle 4 day 1, and baseline were the timepoints at which blood was sampled. The material was CD4+ or CD8+ T cells sorted from blood, obtained in a trial of the OX40 agonist ivuxolimab. The source of this sequence is an adult with an advanced solid tumor such as melanoma, head and neck, liver or kidney cancer.

The CDR3 reads CASSEKNQPQHF. CDR3 DNA sequence: TGTGCCAGCTCCGAGAAAAATCAGCCCCAGCATTTT. The chain employs TRBV7-9 and TRBJ1-5; D is unresolved. V lost 8 bases and J 4 bases, leaving 9 bases between the germline ends. The CDR3 is 12 residues long. Germline-derived CDR1 and CDR2 are SEHNR and FQNEAQ (reference sequence). Based on the CDR3 plus reference TRBV7-9 and TRBJ1-5, the full variable domain is DTGVSQNPRHKITKRGQNVTFRCDPISEHNRLYWYRQTLGQGPEFLTYFQNEAQLEKSRLLSDRFSAERPKGSFSTLEIQRTEQGDSAMYLCASSEKNQPQHFGDGTRLSIL.